This is a list of T cell receptor beta chains from one sample in a study of cytomegalovirus exposure and HLA in healthy donors. Clones were read by immunoSEQ multiplex PCR, and TCRdb kept only the in-frame ones, dropping some. The sample includes approximately 110,000 clones, around three quarters of them seen just once. What was sequenced was PBMCs. These TCRs come from a woman between 45 and 60 years old in good health and CMV-seropositive. CDR3s include the opening cysteine and the closing phenylalanine or tryptophan. The D gene is left open where the match is weak. A row's size may be missing; if present it is once, few, many or a size class.

v_gene	abundance	j_gene	d_gene	CDR3aa	CDR3nt
TRBV4-3	.	TRBJ2-7	TRBD2	CASSTHIAGPYEQYF	TGCGCCAGCAGCACCCACATAGCGGGTCCCTACGAGCAGTACTTC
TRBV5-4	.	TRBJ1-2	TRBD1	CASSWGQGDSYGYTF	TGTGCCAGCAGCTGGGGACAGGGGGATAGCTATGGCTACACCTTC
TRBV7-2	.	TRBJ2-1	TRBD2	CASSRRAGDEQFF	TGTGCCAGCAGCCGGCGTGCGGGGGATGAGCAGTTCTTC
TRBV2	.	TRBJ1-4	TRBD1	CASSAGTENEKLFF	TGTGCCAGCAGTGCCGGGACAGAGAATGAAAAACTGTTTTTT
TRBV4-1	few	TRBJ1-4	TRBD1	CASSRDRDSEKLFF	TGCGCCAGCAGCAGGGACAGGGATTCCGAAAAACTGTTTTTT
TRBV10-2	.	TRBJ2-5	.	CASSDIYRAGETQYF	TGCGCCAGCAGTGACATTTACAGGGCAGGCGAGACCCAGTACTTC
TRBV4-1	once	TRBJ1-1	.	CASSQSSDSFEAFF	TGCGCCAGCAGCCAATCCTCGGACAGTTTTGAAGCTTTCTTT
TRBV5-6	.	TRBJ2-4	TRBD1	CASSPGGYTGGAHIQYF	TGTGCCAGCAGCCCTGGAGGGTATACAGGGGGCGCGCACATTCAGTACTTC
TRBV7-2	.	TRBJ2-7	.	CASSSGGRGSEQYF	TGTGCCAGCAGTTCCGGGGGGCGGGGTAGCGAGCAGTACTTC
TRBV5-6	.	TRBJ2-3	TRBD2	CASSLLATSGGKTDTQYF	TGTGCCAGCAGCTTGTTAGCGACTAGCGGGGGAAAAACAGATACGCAGTATTTT
TRBV11-2	.	TRBJ2-5	TRBD2	CASSIGLAGIETQYF	TGTGCCAGCAGCATAGGACTAGCGGGGATAGAGACCCAGTACTTC
TRBV18	.	TRBJ2-7	TRBD1	CASSPRAGGDEQYF	TGTGCCAGCTCACCCCGGGCAGGGGGCGACGAGCAGTACTTC
TRBV29-1	.	TRBJ2-1	TRBD1	CSAQGTGGAGNEQFF	TGCAGCGCCCAAGGGACAGGGGGCGCCGGCAATGAGCAGTTCTTC
TRBV7-9	.	TRBJ1-6	.	CASSYGLSNSPLHF	TGTGCCAGCAGCTACGGACTTTCTAATTCACCCCTCCACTTT
TRBV29-1	.	TRBJ1-1	TRBD1	CSVTGGTEAFF	TGCAGCGTTACAGGGGGCACTGAAGCTTTCTTT
TRBV4-1	once	TRBJ2-1	.	CASSQPSGGSNNEQFF	TGCGCCAGCAGCCAACCCTCAGGGGGGAGCAACAATGAGCAGTTCTTC
TRBV7-9	.	TRBJ2-7	TRBD1	CASSPGQGLSYEQYF	TGTGCCAGCAGCCCTGGACAGGGGCTCTCCTACGAGCAGTACTTC
TRBV27	.	TRBJ2-6	.	CASSLIGAGGANVLTF	TGTGCCAGCAGTTTAATAGGGGCTGGCGGGGCCAACGTCCTGACTTTC
TRBV28	.	TRBJ1-1	TRBD1	CASSLGTGLGNTEAFF	TGTGCCAGCAGCCTGGGGACAGGCCTCGGGAACACTGAAGCTTTCTTT
TRBV28	.	TRBJ1-4	.	CASSFTATGLFF	TGTGCCAGCAGTTTCACGGCGACAGGTCTGTTTTTT
TRBV7-3	.	TRBJ2-1	.	CASSLRGGFGRGEQFF	TGTGCCAGCAGCTTAAGGGGCGGATTTGGACGGGGGGAGCAGTTCTTC
TRBV19	.	TRBJ1-1	TRBD1	CASTPGQGNTEAFF	TGTGCCAGTACACCGGGACAGGGGAACACTGAAGCTTTCTTT
TRBV6-5	.	TRBJ2-7	TRBD1	CASSRTGSYEQYF	TGTGCCAGCAGTCGGACAGGTTCCTACGAGCAGTACTTC
TRBV10-3	.	TRBJ2-7	TRBD1	CAISPGQGAYEQYF	TGTGCCATCAGTCCGGGACAGGGGGCTTACGAGCAGTACTTC
TRBV7-2	.	TRBJ1-5	.	CASSRTGSNQPQHF	TGTGCCAGCAGTCGCACGGGTAGCAATCAGCCCCAGCATTTT
TRBV5-4	.	TRBJ1-6	.	CASSFLDSPGPLHF	TGTGCCAGCAGCTTTCTGGACAGCCCCGGGCCCCTCCACTTT
TRBV28	.	TRBJ2-3	TRBD2	CASSTSGTMVSDTQYF	TGTGCCAGCAGTACCTCCGGGACTATGGTATCAGATACGCAGTATTTT
TRBV6-5	.	TRBJ1-1	TRBD1	CASTGGTEAFF	TGTGCCAGCACAGGGGGCACTGAAGCTTTCTTT
TRBV9	.	TRBJ2-5	TRBD1	CASSVEDRVETQYF	TGTGCCAGCAGCGTAGAGGACAGGGTGGAGACCCAGTACTTC
TRBV29-1	.	TRBJ1-1	.	CSVEDSDTEAFF	TGCAGCGTTGAGGACAGTGACACTGAAGCTTTCTTT
TRBV5-1	.	TRBJ1-3	.	CASSLRGATLSGNTIYF	TGCGCCAGCAGCTTGAGGGGCGCAACCCTCTCTGGAAACACCATATATTTT
TRBV25-1	.	TRBJ2-2	.	CASSGRQMEELFF	TGTGCCAGCAGTGGGCGACAGATGGAGGAGCTGTTTTTT
TRBV9	.	TRBJ1-2	TRBD1	CASSVTGTGFIADGYTF	TGTGCCAGCAGCGTTACAGGGACAGGATTTATTGCTGATGGCTACACCTTC
TRBV7-2	few	TRBJ2-6	.	CASRPKPVRGGANGLTF	TGTGCCAGCAGGCCAAAACCCGTCAGGGGTGGGGCCAACGGCCTGACTTTC
TRBV2	.	TRBJ2-3	TRBD2	CASSRLAGATDTQYF	TGTGCCAGCAGTCGACTAGCGGGGGCCACAGATACGCAGTATTTT
TRBV9	.	TRBJ2-1	TRBD1	CASSVTGTGVYNEQFF	TGTGCCAGCAGCGTAACCGGGACAGGAGTTTACAATGAGCAGTTCTTC
TRBV2	.	TRBJ2-3	TRBD2	CASSGLAGGLDTQYF	TGTGCCAGCAGCGGACTAGCGGGGGGGTTAGATACGCAGTATTTT
TRBV27	once	TRBJ2-1	TRBD1	CASSYGQGALYEQFF	TGTGCCAGCAGTTACGGACAGGGGGCATTATATGAGCAGTTCTTC
TRBV27	.	TRBJ1-6	TRBD1	CASSPRGTAYNSPLHF	TGTGCCAGCAGCCCCCGTGGGACAGCTTATAATTCACCCCTCCACTTT
TRBV10-3	.	TRBJ1-1	.	CAISEGRGDTEAFF	TGTGCCATCAGTGAGGGGAGGGGGGACACTGAAGCTTTCTTT
TRBV27	.	TRBJ2-1	TRBD2	CASSSGTSGYNEQFF	TGTGCCAGCAGTTCTGGGACTAGCGGATACAATGAGCAGTTCTTC
TRBV2	.	TRBJ2-5	TRBD2	CASSLSGGAHKTQYF	TGTGCCAGCAGCTTAAGCGGGGGGGCTCATAAGACCCAGTACTTC
TRBV4-1	once	TRBJ2-1	.	CASSPLPRVQTYNEQFF	TGCGCCAGCAGCCCCCTGCCCAGGGTTCAGACCTACAATGAGCAGTTCTTC
TRBV5-5	.	TRBJ1-5	.	CASSRGSRAPMEAQHF	TGTGCCAGCAGCCGGGGGTCAAGGGCCCCGATGGAGGCCCAGCATTTT
TRBV19	.	TRBJ2-5	TRBD1	CASSFRQGAAPGETQYF	TGTGCCAGTAGTTTCCGACAGGGGGCGGCCCCCGGAGAGACCCAGTACTTC
TRBV27	.	TRBJ2-1	.	CASSPLGDLNEQFF	TGTGCCAGCAGCCCTCTCGGGGATCTCAATGAGCAGTTCTTC
TRBV4-3	few	TRBJ2-7	TRBD1	CASSQDGTGTTYEQYF	TGCGCCAGCAGCCAAGATGGGACAGGGACTACCTACGAGCAGTACTTC
TRBV27	.	TRBJ2-3	.	CAARRDSYASDTQYF	TGTGCCGCAAGGAGGGATTCTTATGCCTCCGATACGCAGTATTTT
TRBV7-6	once	TRBJ2-2	.	CASSLLRGTGELFF	TGTGCCAGCAGCTTACTTCGGGGAACCGGGGAGCTGTTTTTT
TRBV7-2	.	TRBJ2-5	.	CASSLGRVQETQYF	TGTGCCAGCAGCTTAGGGCGGGTACAAGAGACCCAGTACTTC
TRBV7-9	.	TRBJ2-3	.	CASSLAEISKDTQYF	TGTGCCAGCAGCTTAGCGGAGATTAGCAAGGATACGCAGTATTTT
TRBV19	.	TRBJ1-1	.	CASSIEAGAEAFF	TGTGCCAGTAGTATAGAGGCAGGTGCTGAAGCTTTCTTT
TRBV5-6	.	TRBJ2-1	.	CASSLATSSTQFF	TGTGCCAGCAGCTTAGCCACTAGCTCCACGCAGTTCTTC
TRBV27	.	TRBJ1-1	TRBD1	CASSPRDRENTEAFF	TGTGCCAGCAGTCCCAGGGACAGGGAGAACACTGAAGCTTTCTTT
TRBV7-9	.	TRBJ1-3	.	CSSIPGISGNTIYF	TGTTCCAGCATCCCAGGGATCTCTGGAAACACCATATATTTT